The rows below give T cell receptor beta chains drawn from one sample of a study of shared clonotypes between healthy human individuals. Libraries were prepared by immunoSEQ multiplex PCR; TCRdb keeps only in-frame clonotypes and omits some of them. The sample has about 680,000 clones, approximately 90% seen once. Material for sequencing was naive CD8+ T cells sorted from blood. The source of these receptors is a man aged 25-45 years in good health. Each CDR3 is given with its conserved first and last residue.

>TRBV2|17|TRBJ2-1
CASKVLALGTAYNEQFF
>TRBV7-2|16|TRBJ2-7
CASSLVLRGSSYEQYF
>TRBV29-1|13|TRBJ1-2
CSVLTSDHYGYTF
>TRBV27|13|TRBJ2-1
CASSPLSSYEQFF
>TRBV13|16|TRBJ2-1
CASSLVASGRMNEQFF
>TRBV27|12|TRBJ2-1
CASSPLAGGQFF
>TRBV7-9|17|TRBJ2-3
CASSLGAGRAGTDTQYF
>TRBV9|17|TRBJ2-1
CASSPFPAGGNYNEQFF
>TRBV7-9|14|TRBJ1-1
CASSPEGSGTEAFF
>TRBV7-9|15|TRBJ2-1
CASSLEAGPYNEQFF
>TRBV7-9|13|TRBJ2-7
CASSARGSYEQYF
>TRBV9|15|TRBJ2-3
CASSVAGQGTDTQYF
>TRBV9|16|TRBJ2-1
CASSVETGVTYNEQFF
>TRBV29-1|11|TRBJ2-7
CSVGPAYEQYF
>TRBV25-1|16|TRBJ2-1
CASSESPTGGGNEQFF
>TRBV27|12|TRBJ2-1
CASSSFGTVQFF